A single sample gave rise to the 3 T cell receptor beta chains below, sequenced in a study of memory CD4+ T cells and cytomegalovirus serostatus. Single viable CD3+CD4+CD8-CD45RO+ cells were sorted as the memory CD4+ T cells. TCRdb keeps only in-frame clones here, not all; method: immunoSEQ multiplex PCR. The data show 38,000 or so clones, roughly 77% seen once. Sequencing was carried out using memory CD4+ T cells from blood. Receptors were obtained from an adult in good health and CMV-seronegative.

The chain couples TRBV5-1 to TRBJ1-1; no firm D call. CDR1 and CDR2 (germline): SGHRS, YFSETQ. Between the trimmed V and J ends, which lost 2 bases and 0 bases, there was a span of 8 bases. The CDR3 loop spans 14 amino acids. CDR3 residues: CASSLSVMNTEAFF. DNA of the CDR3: TGCGCCAGCAGCTTATCGGTCATGAACACTGAAGCTTTCTTT.

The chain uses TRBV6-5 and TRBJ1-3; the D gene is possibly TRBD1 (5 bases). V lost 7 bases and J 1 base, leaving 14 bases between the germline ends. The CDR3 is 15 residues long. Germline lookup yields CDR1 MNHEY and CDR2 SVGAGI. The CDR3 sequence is CASTPTGGSGNTIYF. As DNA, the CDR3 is TGTGCCAGCACCCCAACCGGGGGTTCTGGAAACACCATATATTTT.

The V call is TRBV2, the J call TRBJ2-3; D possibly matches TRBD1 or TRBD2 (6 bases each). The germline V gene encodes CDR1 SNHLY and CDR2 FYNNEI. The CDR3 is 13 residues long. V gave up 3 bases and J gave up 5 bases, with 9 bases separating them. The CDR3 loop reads CASSEGGVDTQYF. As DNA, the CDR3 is TGTGCCAGCAGTGAGGGGGGCGTAGATACGCAGTATTTT.